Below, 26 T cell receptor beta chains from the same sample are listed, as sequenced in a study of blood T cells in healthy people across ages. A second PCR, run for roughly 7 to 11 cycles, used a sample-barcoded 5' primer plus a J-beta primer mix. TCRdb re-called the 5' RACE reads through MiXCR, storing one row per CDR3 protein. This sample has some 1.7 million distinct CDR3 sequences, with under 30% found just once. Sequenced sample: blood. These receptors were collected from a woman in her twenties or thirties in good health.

CDR3 in amino acids: CASSDPGRTNYCYTF. The CDR3 DNA follows: TGTGCCAGCAGCGATCCGGGACGGACGAATTATTGCTACACCTTC. This chain connects TRBV21-1 to TRBJ1-2; TRBD1 is the table's D call, not checked against the DNA. TRBV21-1 represents a pseudogene. The length of the CDR3 is 15 residues.

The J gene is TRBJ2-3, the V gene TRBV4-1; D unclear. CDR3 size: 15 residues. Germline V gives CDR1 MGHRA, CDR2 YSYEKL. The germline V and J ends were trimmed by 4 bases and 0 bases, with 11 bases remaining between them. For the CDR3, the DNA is TGCGCCAGCAGCCTCCGGGTGGGTAGCACAGATACGCAGTATTTT. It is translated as CASSLRVGSTDTQYF.

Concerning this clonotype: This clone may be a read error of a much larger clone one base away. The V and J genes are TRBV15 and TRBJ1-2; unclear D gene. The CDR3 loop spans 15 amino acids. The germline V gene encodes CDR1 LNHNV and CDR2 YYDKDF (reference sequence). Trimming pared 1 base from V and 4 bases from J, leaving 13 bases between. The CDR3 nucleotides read TGTGCCACCAGCAGAGGTGTCCGAATAGGCTATGGCTACACCTTC. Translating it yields CATSRGVRIGYGYTF.

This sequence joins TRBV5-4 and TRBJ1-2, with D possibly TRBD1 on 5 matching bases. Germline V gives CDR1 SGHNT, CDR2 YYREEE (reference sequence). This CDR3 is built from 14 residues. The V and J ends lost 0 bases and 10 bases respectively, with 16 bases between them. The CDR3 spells CASSLDKGSGAYTF. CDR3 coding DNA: TGTGCCAGCAGCTTGGATAAGGGGAGTGGGGCCTACACCTTC.

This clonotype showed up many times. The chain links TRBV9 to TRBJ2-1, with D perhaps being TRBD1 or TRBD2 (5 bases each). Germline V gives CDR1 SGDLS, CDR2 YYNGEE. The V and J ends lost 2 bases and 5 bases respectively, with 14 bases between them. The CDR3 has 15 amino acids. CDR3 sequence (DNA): TGTGCCAGCAGCGTGACCGGGACCATAAACAATGAGCAGTTCTTC. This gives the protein CASSVTGTINNEQFF.

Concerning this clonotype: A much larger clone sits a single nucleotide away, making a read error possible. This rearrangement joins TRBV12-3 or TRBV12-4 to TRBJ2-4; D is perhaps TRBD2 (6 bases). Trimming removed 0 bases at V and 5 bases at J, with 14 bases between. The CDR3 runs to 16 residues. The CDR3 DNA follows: TGTGCCAGCAGTTTAGCGGGAGTGGGGGGTCAAAACATTCAGTACTTC. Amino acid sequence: CASSLAGVGGQNIQYF.

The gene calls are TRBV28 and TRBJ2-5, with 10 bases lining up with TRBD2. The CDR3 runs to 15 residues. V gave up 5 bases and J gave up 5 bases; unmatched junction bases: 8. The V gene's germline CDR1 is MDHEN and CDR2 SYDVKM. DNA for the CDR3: TGTGCCAGCAGTCGACGAGCGGGGGGGCGGGAGACCCAGTACTTC. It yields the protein CASSRRAGGRETQYF. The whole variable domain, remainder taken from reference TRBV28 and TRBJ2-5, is DVKVTQSSRYLVKRTGEKVFLECVQDMDHENMFWYRQDPGLGLRLIYFSYDVKMKEKGDIPEGYSVSREKKERFSLILESASTNQTSMYLCASSRRAGGRETQYFGPGTRLLVL.

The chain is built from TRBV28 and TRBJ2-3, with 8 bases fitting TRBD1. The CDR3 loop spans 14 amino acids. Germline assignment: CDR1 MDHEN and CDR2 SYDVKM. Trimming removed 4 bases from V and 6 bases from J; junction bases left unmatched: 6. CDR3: CASSSWTGTDTQYF. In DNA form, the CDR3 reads TGTGCCAGCAGTTCGTGGACAGGGACCGATACGCAGTATTTT.

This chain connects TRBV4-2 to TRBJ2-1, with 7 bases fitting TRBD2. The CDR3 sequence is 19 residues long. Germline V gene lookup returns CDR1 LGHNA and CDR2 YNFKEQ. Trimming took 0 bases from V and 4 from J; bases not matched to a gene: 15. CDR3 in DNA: TGTGCCAGCAGCCAAGAAAAGGGAAGCGGGGTACCGGAATACAATGAGCAGTTCTTC. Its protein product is CASSQEKGSGVPEYNEQFF.

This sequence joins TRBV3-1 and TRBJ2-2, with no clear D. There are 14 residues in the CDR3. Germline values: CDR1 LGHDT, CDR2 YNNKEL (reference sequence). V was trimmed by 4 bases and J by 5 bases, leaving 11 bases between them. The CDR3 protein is CASSPRGETGELFF. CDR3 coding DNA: TGTGCCAGCAGCCCTCGTGGTGAAACCGGGGAGCTGTTTTTT.

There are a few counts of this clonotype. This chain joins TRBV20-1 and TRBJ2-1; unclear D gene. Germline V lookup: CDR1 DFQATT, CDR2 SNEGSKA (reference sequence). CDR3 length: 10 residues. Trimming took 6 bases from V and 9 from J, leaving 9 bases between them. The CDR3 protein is CSAGYGEQFF. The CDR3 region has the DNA TGCAGTGCAGGGTACGGTGAGCAGTTCTTC.

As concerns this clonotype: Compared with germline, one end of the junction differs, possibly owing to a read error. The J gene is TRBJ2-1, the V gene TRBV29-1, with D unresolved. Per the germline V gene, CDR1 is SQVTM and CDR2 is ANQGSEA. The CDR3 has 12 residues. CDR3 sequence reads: CSGVPASNEQFF. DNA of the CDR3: TGCAGCGGCGTACCAGCTAGTAATGAGCAGTTTTTC.

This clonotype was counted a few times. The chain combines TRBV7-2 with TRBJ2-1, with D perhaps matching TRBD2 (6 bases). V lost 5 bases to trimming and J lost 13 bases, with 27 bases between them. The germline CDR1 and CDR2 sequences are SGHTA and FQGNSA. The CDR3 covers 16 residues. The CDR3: CASSPQLEGGTEAQFF. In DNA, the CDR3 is TGTGCCAGCAGCCCCCAGTTGGAGGGAGGAACTGAGGCCCAGTTCTTC. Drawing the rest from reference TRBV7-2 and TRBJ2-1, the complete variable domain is GAGVSQSPSNKVTEKGKDVELRCDPISGHTALYWYRQSLGQGLEFLIYFQGNSAPDKSGLPSDRFSAERTGGSVSTLTIQRTQQEDSAVYLCASSPQLEGGTEAQFFGPGTRLTVL.

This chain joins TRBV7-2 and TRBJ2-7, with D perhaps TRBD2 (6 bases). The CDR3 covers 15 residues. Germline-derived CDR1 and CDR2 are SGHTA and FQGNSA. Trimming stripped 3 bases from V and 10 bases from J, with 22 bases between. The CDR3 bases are TGTGCCAGCAGCTTCTATTCGGGAGAGGGGTGGGAACAGTACTTC. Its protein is CASSFYSGEGWEQYF.

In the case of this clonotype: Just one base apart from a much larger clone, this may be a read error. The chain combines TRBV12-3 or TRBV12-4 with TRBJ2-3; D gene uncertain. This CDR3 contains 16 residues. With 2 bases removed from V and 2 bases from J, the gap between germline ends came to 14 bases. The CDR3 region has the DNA TGTGCCAGCAGTTTAACATCCAGTCTAATCACAGATACGCAGTATTTT. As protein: CASSLTSSLITDTQYF.

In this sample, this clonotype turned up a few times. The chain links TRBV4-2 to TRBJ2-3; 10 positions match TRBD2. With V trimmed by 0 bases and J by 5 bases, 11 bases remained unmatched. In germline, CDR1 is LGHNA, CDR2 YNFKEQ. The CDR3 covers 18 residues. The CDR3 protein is CASSQEPSSGGPGDTQYF. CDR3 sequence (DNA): TGTGCCAGCAGCCAAGAACCCAGTAGCGGGGGGCCCGGAGATACGCAGTATTTT.

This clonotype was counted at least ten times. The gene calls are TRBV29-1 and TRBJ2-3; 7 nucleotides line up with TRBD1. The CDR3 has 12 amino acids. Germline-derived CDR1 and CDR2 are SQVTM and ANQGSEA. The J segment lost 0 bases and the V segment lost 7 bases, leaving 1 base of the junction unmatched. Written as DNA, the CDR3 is TGCAGCGGGGGACAGAGCACAGATACGCAGTATTTT. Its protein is CSGGQSTDTQYF.

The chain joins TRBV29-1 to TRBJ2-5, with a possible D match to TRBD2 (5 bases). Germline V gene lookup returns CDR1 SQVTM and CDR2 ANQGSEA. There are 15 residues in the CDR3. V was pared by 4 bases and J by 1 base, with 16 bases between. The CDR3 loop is CSVARALALQETQYF. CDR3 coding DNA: TGCAGCGTTGCGAGGGCGTTAGCTCTCCAAGAGACCCAGTACTTC.

The CDR3, as DNA: TGTGCCAGCAGCTTAGCCACGATAGACACAGATACGCAGTATTTT. Protein product: CASSLATIDTDTQYF. The chain is built from TRBV7-9 and TRBJ2-3; no clear D gene. Germline CDR1 reads SEHNR; CDR2 reads FQNEAQ (reference sequence). Trimming pared 0 bases from V and 2 bases from J, leaving 9 bases between. The CDR3 is made up of 15 amino acids.

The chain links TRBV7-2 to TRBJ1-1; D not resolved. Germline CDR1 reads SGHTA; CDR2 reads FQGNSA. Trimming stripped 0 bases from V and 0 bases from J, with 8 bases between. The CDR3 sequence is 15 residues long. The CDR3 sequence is CASSLALKMNTEAFF. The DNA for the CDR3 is TGTGCCAGCAGCTTAGCGCTAAAGATGAACACTGAAGCTTTCTTT.

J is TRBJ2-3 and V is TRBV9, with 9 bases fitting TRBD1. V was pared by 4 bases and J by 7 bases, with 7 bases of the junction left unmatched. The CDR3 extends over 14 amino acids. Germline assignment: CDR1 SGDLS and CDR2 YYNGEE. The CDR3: CASSPGQGRNTQYF. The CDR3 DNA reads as TGTGCCAGCAGCCCGGGACAGGGAAGGAATACGCAGTATTTT. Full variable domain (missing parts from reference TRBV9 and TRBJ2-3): DSGVTQTPKHLITATGQRVTLRCSPRSGDLSVYWYQQSLDQGLQFLIQYYNGEERAKGNILERFSAQQFPDLHSELNLSSLELGDSALYFCASSPGQGRNTQYFGPGTRLTVL.

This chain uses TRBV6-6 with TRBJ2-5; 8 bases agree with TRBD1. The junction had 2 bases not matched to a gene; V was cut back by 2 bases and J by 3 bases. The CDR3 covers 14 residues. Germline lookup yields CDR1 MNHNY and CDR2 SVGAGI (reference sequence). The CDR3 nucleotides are TGTGCCAGCAGTTACCGGGACAGGAAAGAGACCCAGTACTTC. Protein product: CASSYRDRKETQYF.

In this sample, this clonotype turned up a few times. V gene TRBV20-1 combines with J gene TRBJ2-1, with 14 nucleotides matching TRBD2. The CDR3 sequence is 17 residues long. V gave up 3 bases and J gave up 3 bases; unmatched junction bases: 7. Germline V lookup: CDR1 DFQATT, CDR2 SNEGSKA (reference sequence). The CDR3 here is CSARGTSGSTYYNEQFF. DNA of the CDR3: TGCAGTGCTAGGGGGACTAGCGGGAGTACGTACTACAATGAGCAGTTCTTC.

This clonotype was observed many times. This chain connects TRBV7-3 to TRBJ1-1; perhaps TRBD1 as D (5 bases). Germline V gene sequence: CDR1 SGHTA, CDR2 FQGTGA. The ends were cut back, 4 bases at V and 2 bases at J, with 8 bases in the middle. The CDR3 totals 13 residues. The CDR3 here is CASSSGTNTEAFF. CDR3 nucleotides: TGTGCCAGCAGCTCCGGGACTAACACTGAAGCTTTCTTT. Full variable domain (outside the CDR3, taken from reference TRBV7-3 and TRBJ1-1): GAGVSQTPSNKVTEKGKYVELRCDPISGHTALYWYRQSLGQGPEFLIYFQGTGAADDSGLPNDRFFAVRPEGSVSTLKIQRTERGDSAVYLCASSSGTNTEAFFGQGTRLTVV.

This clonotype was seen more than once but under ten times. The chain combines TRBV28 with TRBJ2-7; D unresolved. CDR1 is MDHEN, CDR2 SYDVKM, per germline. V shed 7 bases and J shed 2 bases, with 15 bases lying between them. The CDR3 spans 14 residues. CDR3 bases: TGTGCCAGCACTCAAAGGCTCCCCCCCTACGAGCAGTACTTC. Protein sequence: CASTQRLPPYEQYF.

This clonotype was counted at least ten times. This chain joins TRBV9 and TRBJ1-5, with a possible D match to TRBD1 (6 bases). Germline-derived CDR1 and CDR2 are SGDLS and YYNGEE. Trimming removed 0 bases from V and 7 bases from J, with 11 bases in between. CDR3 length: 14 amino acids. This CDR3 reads CASSVDIGTQPQHF. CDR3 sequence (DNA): TGTGCCAGCAGCGTAGATATAGGGACACAGCCCCAGCATTTT.